This T cell receptor beta chain was obtained from a study of T cells in Graves' hyperthyroidism and ophthalmopathy (dated by TCRdb to the late 2010s). Notes on the research overall: Peripheral blood was sampled at the time of initial diagnosis, prior to any treatment. TCR Vbeta CDR3 sequencing of some 140 peripheral blood samples (under 45 ophthalmopathy, approximately 80 hyperthyroidism and 17 progressor patients) is reported in the paper. Whether ophthalmopathy could be predicted prospectively was tested in an independent validation cohort made up of about 18 hyperthyroidism patients plus 17 patients who later progressed to ophthalmopathy. A discovery cohort of fewer than 110 patients, 43 with Graves' ophthalmopathy and about 60 with stable Graves' hyperthyroidism, was used to find distinguishing TCR V-J signatures. For training and testing, the 80 to 100 patients in the discovery cohort were randomly divided in a 7:3 ratio. The study also compared thyroid tissue and blood T-cell repertoires from roughly 6 Graves' hyperthyroidism patients. Once sampling was done, hyperthyroidism patients were given methimazole at a starting dose of 30 mg daily, whereas ophthalmopathy patients were given high-dose intravenous methylprednisolone.

The TCR beta CDR3 regions were amplified from the RNA transcripts. A first-round RT-PCR of the TCR CDR3 used the HTBI primer set with the Qiagen OneStep RT-PCR kit. Libraries were constructed in a second round of multiplex PCR, after which size selection and purification were carried out. Paired-end sequencing of the libraries was performed with 100 bp reads on an Illumina HiSeq2000. The published analysis was carried out like this. SOAPnuke was used to process the raw data, removing reads that contained adapters or uncalled bases, had a mean Phred below 15, or lacked an exact match to the constant primer or identifier. COPE v1.2.5 was used to merge high-quality paired reads, and clonotypes were defined as unique nucleotide sequences. MiTCR v1.1 was used to align the clonotypes against IMGT TRBV, TRBD and TRBJ reference segments. The analysis was restricted to V-J combinations with a frequency above 0.0001, which together covered around 99% of the repertoires. A TCS score was defined as the ratio between F50 (clonal expansion) and ExV (chaos), using BLOSUM62-based TCRdist between CDR3 peptides within each V-J. Welch's t-statistics and random forest reduced just over 500 V-J features to roughly 13, which were used in a naive Bayes classifier (R e1071). Thyroid-blood repertoire similarity was quantified with the Morisita-Horn index. TCRdb reanalyzed the raw reads on its own, using fastp at Q25 for trimming and MiXCR for clone calling, and kept in-frame beta chains. All rows with the same CDR3 protein become a single entry with the most common DNA and genes. The V and J calls were not made by the authors but by TCRdb's processing. This sample is represented by under 40,000 distinct CDR3 sequences; about 50% of them were singletons. The ten largest clones represent around a sixth of the sample.

Ophthalmopathy patients had moderately to severely active disease, Clinical Activity Score of at least 3, NOSPECS grade of at least 4, and duration under 3 months. Exclusion was applied to patients with uncontrolled infections, other autoimmune diseases, pregnancy or lactation. Diagnoses were established on the basis of clinical symptoms, serum thyroxine and TRAb, thyroid ultrasound, and orbital computed tomography. Ficoll-Paque density gradient centrifugation was used to isolate PBMCs from around 10 ml of fresh peripheral blood. Total RNA was extracted using Trizol reagent, and RNA quality was assessed on an Agilent 2100 Bioanalyzer. General study outcomes and caveats: Sample size was not statistically predetermined, and blinding of investigators to group allocation was not performed. In validation, progression to ophthalmopathy was predicted by the model with around 71% sensitivity and 72% to 85% specificity, a median of 6.5 months before onset. A model built on a 13 V-J signature distinguished ophthalmopathy from stable hyperthyroidism, reaching approximately 89% sensitivity and around 81% specificity in cross-validation and 80%/75% in testing. Blood samples also contained most of the expanded thyroid clonotypes (frequency above 0.001), which suggests that blood repertoires may reflect thyroid immune responses.

CDR1 and CDR2 are read off the germline V gene (reference sequence) as SGHNT and YYREEE. From cysteine to phenylalanine, the CDR3 is 14 amino acids long. Only CDR3 DNA remains: 42 bases, in frame from the first base. Details on this clonotype: The target of this receptor is not known. A read error may produce the germline difference seen at one junction end.

The chain couples TRBV5-4 to TRBJ2-7, with an unclear D gene assignment. Specimen: blood. This receptor was taken from a man between 40 and 49 years old with Graves' ophthalmopathy. The CDR3 protein: CACSLVGSSYEQNF. The DNA sequence is TGTGCGTGCAGCTTGGTAGGCAGCTCCTACGAGCAGAACTTC.